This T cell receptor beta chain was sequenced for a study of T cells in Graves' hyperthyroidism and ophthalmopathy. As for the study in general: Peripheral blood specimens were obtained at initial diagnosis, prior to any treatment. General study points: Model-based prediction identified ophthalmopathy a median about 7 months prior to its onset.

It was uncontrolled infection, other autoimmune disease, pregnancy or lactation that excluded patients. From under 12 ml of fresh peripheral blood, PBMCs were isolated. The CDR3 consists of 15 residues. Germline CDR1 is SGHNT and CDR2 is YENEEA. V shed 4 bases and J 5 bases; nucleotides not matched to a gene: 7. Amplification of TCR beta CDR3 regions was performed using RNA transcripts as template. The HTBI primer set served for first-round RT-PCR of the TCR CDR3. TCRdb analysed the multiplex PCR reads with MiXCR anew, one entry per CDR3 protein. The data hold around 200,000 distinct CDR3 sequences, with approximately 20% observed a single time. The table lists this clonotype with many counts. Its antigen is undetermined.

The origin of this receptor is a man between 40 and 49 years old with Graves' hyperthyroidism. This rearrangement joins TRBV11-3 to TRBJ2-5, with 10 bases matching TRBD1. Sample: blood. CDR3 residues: CASSSGTGEFETQYF. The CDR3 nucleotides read TGTGCCAGCAGCTCCGGGACAGGGGAATTCGAGACCCAGTACTTC.